A selection of T cell receptor beta chains follows, all from one sample in a study of OX40 agonist ivuxolimab in advanced cancers. Method: immunoSEQ multiplex PCR; TCRdb's copy keeps in-frame clones and lacks some. The sample has approximately 44,000 clones, around 88% seen once. Sequencing used CD4+ or CD8+ T cells sorted from blood, obtained in a trial of the OX40 agonist ivuxolimab. The origin of the receptors is an adult with an advanced solid tumor such as melanoma, head and neck, liver or kidney cancer. CDR3s include the opening cysteine and the closing phenylalanine or tryptophan. Fields, in order: CDR3 DNA, CDR3 protein, clone size, V gene, J gene, D gene. The D gene is left open where the match is weak. Rows give clone size only sometimes, using once, few, many, or a class for an expanded clone.

TGCGCCAGCAGCCGATCGCAGGAGATCTCTGGAAACACCATATATTTT	CASSRSQEISGNTIYF	.	TRBV4-1	TRBJ1-3	.
TGCGCCAGCAGCCATTCCTCCGGGACAGGGTTCGATGAGCAGTTCTTC	CASSHSSGTGFDEQFF	.	TRBV4-1	TRBJ2-1	TRBD1
TGCGCCAGCAGCCAAGCTTGGCAGGGGACGGTTGGGAGCAATCAGCCCCAGCATTTT	CASSQAWQGTVGSNQPQHF	.	TRBV4-3	TRBJ1-5	.
TGTGCCAGCAGCTTTAATAGCGGGGGAGAGACCCAGTACTTC	CASSFNSGGETQYF	.	TRBV7-8	TRBJ2-5	TRBD2
TGTGCCAGCTCACCTCTGGGACGGGACACCGGGGAGCTGTTTTTT	CASSPLGRDTGELFF	once	TRBV18	TRBJ2-2	.
TGTGCCAGTAGCGGGACCGGGACTCCAACCTACGAGCAGTACTTC	CASSGTGTPTYEQYF	.	TRBV19	TRBJ2-7	.
TGTGCCAGCAGCCGGGACAGCTATGGCTACACCTTC	CASSRDSYGYTF	.	TRBV28	TRBJ1-2	TRBD1
TGTGCCAGCAGCTCCAGGGCCAGTAACTATGGCTACACCTTC	CASSSRASNYGYTF	few	TRBV7-9	TRBJ1-2	.
TGTGCCAGCAGCCAGGGACCCTCCTACGAGCAGTACTTC	CASSQGPSYEQYF	.	TRBV5-5	TRBJ2-7	.
TGTGCCAGCTCTTACAGTCTCGCTAACTATGGCTACACCTTC	CASSYSLANYGYTF	.	TRBV19	TRBJ1-2	.
TGTGCCAGCTCACGAGGGACGGAAGAGACCCAGTACTTC	CASSRGTEETQYF	few	TRBV18	TRBJ2-5	.
TGTGCCAGCAGCCGGACTAGCGGGAGTGGGTGGGAGACCCAGTACTTC	CASSRTSGSGWETQYF	.	TRBV4-2	TRBJ2-5	TRBD2
TGTGCCAGTAGTATAGATAGGGAACGGACTGAAGCTTTCTTT	CASSIDRERTEAFF	.	TRBV19	TRBJ1-1	.
TGTGCCAGCAGCCAGAGGGGGCCACGAGAGACCCAGTACTTC	CASSQRGPRETQYF	.	TRBV27	TRBJ2-5	TRBD1
TGTGCCAGCTCACCTGATCTAGCGGCGTACTACGAGCAGTACTTC	CASSPDLAAYYEQYF	.	TRBV18	TRBJ2-7	TRBD2
TGTGCCTGGAGTTCCCGCAACATGGTTCGGCGAAACACCATATATTTT	CAWSSRNMVRRNTIYF	.	TRBV30	TRBJ1-3	.
TGTGCCAGCAGCTTAGTTATGGCCGGAAGCTATGGCTACACCTTC	CASSLVMAGSYGYTF	.	TRBV7-2	TRBJ1-2	.
TGTGCTAGTGGTTTGGTTAACTACGAGCAGTACTTC	CASGLVNYEQYF	.	TRBV12-5	TRBJ2-7	.
TGTGCCAGCAGTCCCCAGAAGGGAGTGAGGACTGAAGCTTTCTTT	CASSPQKGVRTEAFF	.	TRBV28	TRBJ1-1	.
TGTGCCAGCAGCCAAGATAGCGGGAACTATGGCTACACCTTC	CASSQDSGNYGYTF	.	TRBV4-2	TRBJ1-2	.
TGTGCCAGCAGCTGGGAGACAGGCGGCCCCTACGAGCAGTACTTC	CASSWETGGPYEQYF	.	TRBV5-4	TRBJ2-7	.
TGTGCCTGGAGTGTACTGGATTCACCCCTCCACTTT	CAWSVLDSPLHF	.	TRBV30	TRBJ1-6	.
TGTGCCAGCAGCCCACAGGGACTAGCCTCGGCAGATACGCAGTATTTT	CASSPQGLASADTQYF	.	TRBV7-8	TRBJ2-3	TRBD2
TGTGCTAGTGTGCCGGGGAGCACAGATACGCAGTATTTT	CASVPGSTDTQYF	.	TRBV12-5	TRBJ2-3	.
TGCAGCGTCGTCCCTCAAGAGACCCAGTACTTC	CSVVPQETQYF	.	TRBV29-1	TRBJ2-5	.
TGTGCCAGCAGCGTAGCGGGGTCATCAGATACGCAGTATTTT	CASSVAGSSDTQYF	.	TRBV9	TRBJ2-3	.
TGTGCCAGCAGTGACAGCCAACGGTACTCTGGGGCCAACGTCCTGACTTTC	CASSDSQRYSGANVLTF	.	TRBV2	TRBJ2-6	.
TGTGCCAGCAGCCAACCCGGGACAGGCCTCTATGGCTACACCTTC	CASSQPGTGLYGYTF	once	TRBV5-8	TRBJ1-2	TRBD1
TGTGCCAGTAGTATGGGAGGGGTTGCTGGCTACACCTTC	CASSMGGVAGYTF	.	TRBV19	TRBJ1-2	.
TGTGCCAGCAGCTCTGGACAGACGTTGGGACAGCCCCAGCATTTT	CASSSGQTLGQPQHF	.	TRBV5-5	TRBJ1-5	.
TGTGCCAGCAGCACCCGGACAGGGATACCCAATAATAATAATTCACCCCTCCACTTT	CASSTRTGIPNNNNSPLHF	.	TRBV7-9	TRBJ1-6	TRBD1
TGTGCCAGCCGCCGGCAGGGCTACGAGCAGTACTTC	CASRRQGYEQYF	once	TRBV7-7	TRBJ2-7	.
TGTGCCAGCAGCTTAATTGGCAGGGGCACATCAAATGAGCAGTTCTTC	CASSLIGRGTSNEQFF	.	TRBV11-2	TRBJ2-1	.
TGTGCCAGCAGCCAGGGACTAGCGGGAAGCACAGATACGCAGTATTTT	CASSQGLAGSTDTQYF	.	TRBV5-4	TRBJ2-3	TRBD2
TGTGCCAGCAGCTTAGGCGCGGGGGGGACTTCTGAGACCCAGTACTTC	CASSLGAGGTSETQYF	.	TRBV11-2	TRBJ2-5	TRBD2
TGCGCCAGCAGCTTCGACCAAGCAAGGACAGGGGGGAATGAAAAACTGTTTTTT	CASSFDQARTGGNEKLFF	.	TRBV5-1	TRBJ1-4	TRBD1
TGTGCCAGTAGCCAGAACTCACGGGGACTAGCGACCCACAATGAGCAGTTCTTC	CASSQNSRGLATHNEQFF	.	TRBV19	TRBJ2-1	TRBD2
TGTGCTAGTGGTTTGCGGGGCAAAGGGAAGGGGACTAGCGCCACCGGGGAGCTGTTTTTT	CASGLRGKGKGTSATGELFF	once	TRBV12-5	TRBJ2-2	TRBD2
TGTGCCAGCAGCCCGCTAAAGTCTCTCGCGGGGGGTAGGGATGAGCAGTTCTTC	CASSPLKSLAGGRDEQFF	.	TRBV4-2	TRBJ2-1	TRBD2
TGTGCCAGCAGGGGTGATTTTGTCACAGATACGCAGTATTTT	CASRGDFVTDTQYF	once	TRBV7-3	TRBJ2-3	.
TGTGCCAGCAGCTTGGGGGACAGAACTAACTATGGCTACACCTTC	CASSLGDRTNYGYTF	.	TRBV5-6	TRBJ1-2	TRBD1